This T cell receptor (beta chain) originates from a study of T cell responses to AZD1222 COVID-19 vaccine. Study information: Researchers grouped second doses given at about 4 or about 12 weeks into one pool. General study findings and limits: Only after the peak T cell response were repertoires sampled. It should be noted that donors were predominantly white British and more often female, and clonal diversity was possibly underestimated.

Remarks on this clone: Its antigen is undetermined.

Germline-derived CDR1 and CDR2 are SGHAT and FQNNGV. V lost 4 bases and J 1 base, leaving 16 bases between the germline ends. The CDR3 has 17 amino acids. The table came from immunoSEQ multiplex PCR; TCRdb's copy has only in-frame clones and leaves some out. The sample lists tens of thousands of clones, roughly 91% occurring once. The V and J genes are TRBV11-2 and TRBJ2-2; D might be TRBD2 (6 bases). Material: peripheral blood, obtained on day 0 of AZD1222 vaccination. This sequence was found in an adult in good health. DNA of the CDR3: TGTGCCAGCAGCTCACCGTCAGGGACTGTGAACACCGGGGAGCTGTTTTTT. It translates to CASSSPSGTVNTGELFF.